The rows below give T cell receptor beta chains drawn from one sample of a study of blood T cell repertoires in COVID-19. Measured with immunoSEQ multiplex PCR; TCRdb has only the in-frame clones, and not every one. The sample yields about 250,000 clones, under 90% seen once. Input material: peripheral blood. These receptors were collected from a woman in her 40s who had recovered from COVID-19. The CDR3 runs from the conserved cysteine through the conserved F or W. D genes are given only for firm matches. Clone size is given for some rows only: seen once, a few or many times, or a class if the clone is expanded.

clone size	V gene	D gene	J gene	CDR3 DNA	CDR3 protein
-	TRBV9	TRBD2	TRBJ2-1	TGTGCCAGCAGCGCATCGGGAGGGCCAGACAATGAGCAGTTCTTC	CASSASGGPDNEQFF
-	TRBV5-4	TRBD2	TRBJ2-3	TGTGCCAGCAGCTTGTTCACTAGCGGGGACACAGATACGCAGTATTTT	CASSLFTSGDTDTQYF
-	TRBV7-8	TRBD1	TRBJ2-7	TGTGCCAGCAGCTCAGAGACAGGGGGCTCCTACGAGCAGTACTTC	CASSSETGGSYEQYF
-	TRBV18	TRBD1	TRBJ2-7	TGTGCCAGCTCACCATCATGGACAGGGAGCGAGCAGTACTTC	CASSPSWTGSEQYF
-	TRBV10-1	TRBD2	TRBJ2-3	TGCGCCAGCAGTGGTCAGACTAGCGGGATGGATACGCAGTATTTT	CASSGQTSGMDTQYF
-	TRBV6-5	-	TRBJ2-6	TGTGCCAGCACGGCGGCTGGGGCCAACGTCCTGACTTTC	CASTAAGANVLTF
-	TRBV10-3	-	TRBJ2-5	TGTGCCTCGGGGGAATCGGGGGCGGGGGAAGAGACCCAGTACTTC	CASGESGAGEETQYF
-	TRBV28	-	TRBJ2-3	TGTGCCAGCAGCTTTACAGGTCAGGATACGCAGTATTTT	CASSFTGQDTQYF
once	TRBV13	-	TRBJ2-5	TGTGCCAGCAGCGCTCAGGAGACCCAGTACTTC	CASSAQETQYF
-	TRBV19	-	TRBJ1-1	TGTGCCAGTAGTCCGATTACGGGGACTGAAGCTTTCTTT	CASSPITGTEAFF
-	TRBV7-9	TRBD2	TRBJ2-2	TGTGCCAGCAGACAACTAGCGACGAACACCGGGGAGCTGTTTTTT	CASRQLATNTGELFF
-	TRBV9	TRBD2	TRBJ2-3	TGTGCCAGCAGCGTAGGGGCTAGCGGGACAGATACGCAGTATTTT	CASSVGASGTDTQYF
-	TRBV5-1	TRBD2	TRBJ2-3	TGCGCCAGCACACCTAGCGGAAGGGTGGGAGATACGCAGTATTTT	CASTPSGRVGDTQYF
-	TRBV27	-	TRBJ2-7	TGTGCCAGCAGAGACAGAACCTACGAGCAGTACTTC	CASRDRTYEQYF
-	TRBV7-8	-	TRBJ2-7	TGTGCCAGCAGCTTAGATCGGGGAACCTACGAGCAGTACTTC	CASSLDRGTYEQYF
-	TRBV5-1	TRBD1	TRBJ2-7	TGCGCCAGCAGCTTGGGAGCGACAGGGTATAGCGAGCAGTACTTC	CASSLGATGYSEQYF
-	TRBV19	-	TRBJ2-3	TGTGCCAGTAGTATTCATGATACGCAGTATTTT	CASSIHDTQYF
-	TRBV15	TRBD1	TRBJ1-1	TGTGCCACCAGAAATTCAGGGGGCTCGGGCACTGAAGCTTTCTTT	CATRNSGGSGTEAFF
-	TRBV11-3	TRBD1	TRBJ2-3	TGTGCCAGCAGCTCTACGGGACAGGGTGATACGCAGTATTTT	CASSSTGQGDTQYF
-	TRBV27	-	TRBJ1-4	TGTGCCAGCAGTTTATCCTGGGGGCGACCTAATGAAAAACTGTTTTTT	CASSLSWGRPNEKLFF
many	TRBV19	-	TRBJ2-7	TGTGCCAGTAGCCAGCAAGGACAGTCACAGTACTTC	CASSQQGQSQYF
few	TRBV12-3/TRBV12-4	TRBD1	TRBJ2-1	TGTGCCAGCAGTCCCCGGACAGGGTACTTGTTCTTC	CASSPRTGYLFF